This TCR beta chain was identified in a study of T cell repertoires in cytomegalovirus infection. Study-level information: Public TCR beta signatures provided an indication of both CMV infection and a matching HLA type.

Germline trimming cut 5 bases from V and 6 bases from J; bases unmatched to any gene: 21. The CDR3 is 19 amino acids. Germline V gene sequence: CDR1 SGHTA, CDR2 FQGTGA. For this clonotype: Its specificity is not known.

TCRdb analysed the reads with MiXCR anew, one entry per CDR3 protein. In the table there are around 900,000 distinct CDR3 sequences, around 30% of which are singletons. The material sequenced was cultured CD8+ T cells from PBMCs, taken from culture after CMV antigen stimulation. This receptor was obtained from a human donor in good health (CMV status not recorded). Some clones in this sample may be carry-over from other donors' samples. The chain joins TRBV7-3 to TRBJ2-1; 8 positions match TRBD2. Here the CDR3 DNA reads TGTGCCAGCAGCACACATGGCCCGTTGACGGCGGGGGGCGGCAATGAGCAGTTCTTC. As protein: CASSTHGPLTAGGGNEQFF.